The sequence of this T cell receptor (beta chain) was determined in a study of cytomegalovirus exposure and HLA in healthy donors. Study results and limitations: In an earlier analysis, productive rearrangement rates for most beta V segments clustered near 87% or 30%.

Researchers ran the PCR with 60 Vbeta and 13 Jbeta primers. The method was immunoSEQ multiplex PCR; TCRdb's version includes in-frame clones alone and lacks a portion of them. The top ten hold 1.5% to 2% of the sample, which has 140,000 or so clones, 65% to 80% seen once. Donors counted as nominally healthy when sampled, yet unrecorded immune exposures were likely. Of note for this clone: Its specificity is not known.

This clonotype was sampled from a woman aged 25-40 years in good health and CMV-seronegative. The sequencing input was PBMCs.

CDR3 sequence (DNA): TGTGCCAGCTACAGGGGTGGAAACACCATATATTTT. As protein: CASYRGGNTIYF. The chain employs TRBV6-5 and TRBJ1-3, with 7 positions matching TRBD1. This CDR3 spans 12 amino acids. V gave up 8 bases and J gave up 3 bases; unmatched junction bases: 1. Germline CDR1 reads MNHEY; CDR2 reads SVGAGI.